Listed here are 4 T cell receptor beta chains from one sample, sequenced in a study of cytomegalovirus exposure and HLA in healthy donors. The PCR employed 60 Vbeta primers together with 13 Jbeta primers. Assay used: immunoSEQ multiplex PCR; TCRdb lists only in-frame clones, some missing. The table lists around 280,000 clones, approximately 90% of them singletons. The sample was PBMCs. These receptors all come from a woman aged 18-29 years in good health and CMV-seronegative.

This clone appeared a single time. This chain uses TRBV5-1 with TRBJ1-4; no firm D call. Germline-derived CDR1 and CDR2 are SGHRS and YFSETQ. Trimming pared 0 bases from V and 2 bases from J, leaving 5 bases between. This CDR3 has 14 residues. The CDR3 DNA sequence: TGCGCCAGCAGCTTGGCCGGGACTAATGAAAAACTGTTTTTT. Encoded protein: CASSLAGTNEKLFF.

The rearrangement joins TRBV7-2 to TRBJ2-1, with TRBD2 matching over 7 bases. The germline CDR1 and CDR2 sequences are SGHTA and FQGNSA. V dropped 7 bases and J dropped 2; count of bases not matched to a gene: 11. The length of the CDR3 is 16 residues. The CDR3 loop is CASTLYGGFAYNEQFF. The CDR3 nucleotides are TGTGCCAGCACCCTATACGGGGGGTTCGCCTACAATGAGCAGTTCTTC.

This chain links TRBV23-1 with TRBJ2-1; D remains unclear. TRBV23-1 is given ORF status, its function remaining uncertain. The CDR3 is made up of 15 amino acids. Deletions cut 5 bases from V and 8 bases from J, with 19 bases between. CDR3 amino acids: CASSTPRYYVYEQFF. The CDR3 DNA reads TGCGCCAGCAGTACGCCGAGGTACTATGTCTATGAGCAGTTCTTC.

V and J are TRBV18 and TRBJ2-5; a weak D match, TRBD1 (5 bases). Germline-derived CDR1 and CDR2 are KGHSH and LQKENI. Trimming shortened V by 3 bases and J by 1 base, and 12 bases separated the two germline ends. This CDR3 contains 15 residues. The CDR3 region has the DNA TGTGCCAGCTCACCCCCAACAGGATCCCAAGAGACCCAGTACTTC. Its protein product is CASSPPTGSQETQYF. The variable domain in full, with the rest retrieved from reference TRBV18 and TRBJ2-5, is NAGVMQNPRHLVRRRGQEARLRCSPMKGHSHVYWYRQLPEEGLKFMVYLQKENIIDESGMPKERFSAEFPKEGPSILRIQQVVRGDSAAYFCASSPPTGSQETQYFGPGTRLLVL.